This TCR beta chain was profiled in a study of control samples from healthy donors and cancer patients. Losses at the gene ends were 3 bases for V and 14 bases for J; bases not matched to a gene: 7. The CDR3 has 13 residues. The germline gives CDR1 SGHKS, CDR2 YYEKEE (reference sequence). The protocol was immunoSEQ multiplex PCR, while the TCRdb copy is restricted to in-frame clones and leaves out a portion. The sample has under 100,000 clones; roughly 93% are singletons. What was sequenced was blood. This chain connects TRBV5-5 to TRBJ2-3, with 12 positions matching TRBD2. This clonotype was obtained from a woman aged 25 to 39 in good health. CDR3 nucleotide sequence: TGTGCCAGCAGCTCCCAGAGACTAGCGGGAGCGTATTTT. Residues: CASSSQRLAGAYF.